This T cell receptor beta chain originates from a study of T-cell reconstitution after alpha-beta-depleted transplantation in children. A TCRbeta library incorporating unique molecular identifiers was prepared. TCRdb re-called the PCR reads with MiXCR, one entry per CDR3 protein. Among some 530,000 distinct CDR3 sequences listed, approximately 12% were seen once. This clonotype has at least ten counts. The germline V and J ends were trimmed by 6 bases and 3 bases, with 9 bases remaining between them. The CDR3 is 13 amino acids. This receptor was taken from a human donor who donated a stem cell graft to a child with combined immunodeficiency. Sample: PBMCs from the stem cell graft donor, taken from the stem cell graft. The V call is TRBV12-3 or TRBV12-4, the J call TRBJ2-1, with D unresolved. The chain's CDR3 is CASSDWSYNEQFF. The CDR3 nucleotides read TGTGCCAGCAGCGACTGGAGCTACAATGAGCAGTTCTTC.